The 9 T cell receptor beta chains given below trace back to one sample, sequenced in a study of tumor and adjacent non-tumor tissue in lung cancer. Three rounds of nested PCR, following a modified ARM-PCR protocol, produced the TCRbeta library. Using its own MiXCR run on the multiplex PCR reads, TCRdb lists one record per CDR3 protein. The table lists about 120,000 distinct CDR3 sequences, over 65% of them singletons, with more than 10% in the top ten. The template was RNA from unsorted bulk tissue. The sample consisted of lung tumor tissue. The origin of the receptors is a man aged 25 to 40 with non-small cell lung cancer.

This clonotype showed up just once. It may be a read error: a sequence one base away is much more abundant. The rearrangement links TRBV6-1 to TRBJ1-5; unclear D gene. The CDR3 length is 12 residues. Germline V lookup: CDR1 MNHNS, CDR2 SASEGT. CDR3 DNA sequence: TGTGCCAGCACTTTGGGCAATCAGCTCCAGCATTTT. Amino acid sequence: CASTLGNQLQHF.

Concerning this clonotype itself: It is likely a read error, because the conserved phenylalanine at the end of the CDR3 is missing. The gene calls are TRBV7-9 and TRBJ1-1; no reliable D call. The CDR3 extends over 13 amino acids. From germline, CDR1 is SEHNR and CDR2 FQNEAQ (reference sequence). The CDR3 DNA sequence: TGTGCGAGCAGCCCCAACAGCGATCCTGCAGCTTTCTTA. Protein sequence: CASSPNSDPAAFL.

Remarks on this clonotype: One junction end disagrees with the germline gene, perhaps due to a read error. The gene calls are TRBV11-3 and TRBJ2-5; 10 positions agree with TRBD2. The CDR3 is 15 residues long. Germline loops: CDR1 SGHNT, CDR2 YENEEA. CDR3: CAGSLEAGGQETQCF. The CDR3 DNA is TGTGCCGGCAGCTTAGAAGCGGGAGGGCAAGAGACCCAGTGTTTC.

To note about this clonotype: This may be a read error: a much more frequent sequence differs by one nucleotide. This chain links TRBV29-1 with TRBJ1-5; maybe TRBD1 (6 bases). With 5 bases removed from V and 6 bases from J, the gap between germline ends came to 20 bases. This CDR3 spans 15 amino acids. Germline V gene sequence: CDR1 SQVTM, CDR2 ANQGSEA. The CDR3 is CSVLRDKGGGQPQHF. In DNA, the CDR3 is TGCAGCGTTCTAAGGGACAAGGGTGGGGGTCAGCCCCAGCATTTT.

As concerns this clonotype: A read error may produce the germline difference seen at one junction end. The V call is TRBV20-1, the J call TRBJ1-5; D not resolved. The CDR3 spans 16 residues. The V gene's germline CDR1 is DFQATT and CDR2 SNEGSKA (reference sequence). The CDR3 nucleotides read TGCAGTGCTAGAGATGAGTACGGATATAGCAATCAGCCTCAGCATTTT. This gives the protein CSARDEYGYSNQPQHF.

As concerns this clonotype: Relative to the germline gene, one junction end is altered; a read error may explain this. The chain is built from TRBV12-3 or TRBV12-4 and TRBJ2-7; D is perhaps TRBD2 (6 bases). This CDR3 is built from 16 residues. The CDR3 sequence: CGSSLAGGLGRDEQYF. CDR3 nucleotides: TGTGGCAGCAGTTTAGCCGGGGGATTAGGTAGGGACGAGCAGTACTTC.

A word on this clonotype: This may be a read error, as it is one base from a much larger clone. The gene calls are TRBV12-3 or TRBV12-4 and TRBJ2-3; D unresolved. The CDR3 has 15 residues. This CDR3 is CTSSFKYVVKDTQYF. The CDR3 DNA follows: TGTACCAGCAGTTTTAAGTACGTAGTGAAAGATACGCAGTATTTT.

A remark on this clonotype: A clone one base away is much larger, so this may be a read error. V gene TRBV4-3 combines with J gene TRBJ2-5; possible D gene TRBD1, 5 bases. The germline V gene encodes CDR1 LGHNA and CDR2 YSLEER. The CDR3 runs 13 residues. The V end lost 6 bases, the J end lost 1 base, and 9 bases lay between the germline ends. The DNA for the CDR3 is TGCGCCAGCAGACAGGACCTCCAAGAGACCCAGTACTTC. Its protein is CASRQDLQETQYF.

As for this clonotype: Sequence at one end of the junction differs from germline and may be a read error. J is TRBJ2-7 and V is TRBV5-5, with TRBD2 matching 9 bases. This CDR3 is built from 17 residues. Germline CDR1 SGHKS, CDR2 YYEKEE (reference sequence). CDR3 DNA sequence: TGTGCCGGCAGCCCAAACCCCTCCTCTAGCGGGGTCTGCGAGCAGTACTTC. Encoded protein: CAGSPNPSSSGVCEQYF.